What follows are 23 T cell receptor beta chains derived from one specimen sequenced in a study of T cell changes during pregnancy in multiple sclerosis. Here immunoSEQ multiplex PCR was the method, and the copy in TCRdb shows in-frame clones only, minus some. The table lists 42,000 or so clones, roughly 93% of them singletons. Source: CD8+ T cells from peripheral blood mononuclear cells, taken in the third trimester of pregnancy. These TCRs come from a female donor with multiple sclerosis, enrolled in a pregnancy study.

This chain uses TRBV28 with TRBJ2-7, with 12 bases fitting TRBD2. V was pared by 3 bases and J by 5 bases, with 11 bases of the junction left unmatched. The CDR3 has 17 amino acids. Germline V gives CDR1 MDHEN, CDR2 SYDVKM. The CDR3 nucleotides read TGTGCCAGCAGTTTCTCTAGCGGGGGGGCCCTAATCGACGAGCAGTACTTC. Translating it yields CASSFSSGGALIDEQYF.

CDR3 sequence reads: CASSLDGRSHEQYF. CDR3 sequence (DNA): TGTGCCAGCAGCTTAGACGGGAGAAGCCACGAGCAGTACTTC. The gene calls are TRBV7-9 and TRBJ2-7; possibly TRBD2 for D (6 bases). There are 14 residues in the CDR3. Per the germline V gene, CDR1 is SEHNR and CDR2 is FQNEAQ (reference sequence). Trimming left V 1 base short and J 5 bases short, with 12 bases between.

The rearrangement uses TRBV2 and TRBJ2-1; the match to TRBD1 covers 7 bases. The V gene end was trimmed by 8 bases and the J gene end by 2 bases; junction bases not matched to a gene: 6. The germline CDR1 and CDR2 sequences are SNHLY and FYNNEI. The CDR3 spans 14 residues. In nucleotides, the CDR3 is TGTGCCAGCGGGGAGACAGGGCCCTACAATGAGCAGTTCTTC. It translates to CASGETGPYNEQFF.

The chain joins TRBV15 to TRBJ2-7, with D maybe TRBD2 (6 bases). CDR1 LNHNV and CDR2 YYDKDF come from the germline V gene (reference sequence). V was trimmed by 5 bases and J by 2 bases, leaving 13 bases between them. This CDR3 contains 14 residues. CDR3 in amino acids: CATSGGVKTYEQYF. Here the CDR3 DNA reads TGTGCCACCAGCGGCGGGGTGAAAACCTACGAGCAGTACTTC.

The CDR3 sequence: CASSPEGLSGDEQYF. Written as DNA, the CDR3 is TGCGCCAGCAGCCCTGAGGGACTCTCGGGGGACGAGCAGTACTTC. This sequence joins TRBV4-1 and TRBJ2-7, with TRBD2 as a possible D gene (6 bases). CDR1 and CDR2 (germline): MGHRA, YSYEKL. The CDR3 extends over 15 amino acids. V gave up 4 bases and J gave up 5 bases, with 18 bases separating them.

This chain joins TRBV28 and TRBJ1-1; 7 bases are a match to TRBD1. Germline V lookup: CDR1 MDHEN, CDR2 SYDVKM. The CDR3 extends over 13 amino acids. With V trimmed by 2 bases and J by 4 bases, 1 base remained unmatched. CDR3 coding DNA: TGTGCCAGCAGTTTAGGGACAGCCACTGAAGCTTTCTTT. This encodes CASSLGTATEAFF.

The chain is built from TRBV11-2 and TRBJ2-7; weak D call: TRBD1 (5 bases). Germline-derived CDR1 and CDR2 are SGHAT and FQNNGV. The CDR3 has 15 amino acids. The V gene lost 0 bases and the J gene lost 1 base, with 10 bases spanning the gap. CDR3 sequence (DNA): TGTGCCAGCAGCTTAGAAGGGGCACCGTCCTACGAGCAGTACTTC. The encoded protein is CASSLEGAPSYEQYF.

This chain connects TRBV6-1 to TRBJ1-4, with TRBD1 as a possible D gene (5 bases). The germline CDR1 and CDR2 sequences are MNHNS and SASEGT. The V end lost 6 bases, the J end lost 0 bases, and 11 bases lay between the germline ends. The length of the CDR3 is 15 residues. Here the CDR3 reads CASSARGTTNEKLFF. The CDR3 nucleotides read TGTGCCAGCAGCGCCCGGGGGACAACTAATGAAAAACTGTTTTTT.

This clone was picked up one time. This chain joins TRBV6-1 and TRBJ1-1; no definite D call. Germline assignment: CDR1 MNHNS and CDR2 SASEGT. Deletions cut 1 base from V and 3 bases from J, with 6 bases between. The CDR3 covers 13 residues. CDR3 amino acids: CASSEGRYTEAFF. In DNA, the CDR3 is TGTGCCAGCAGTGAAGGGAGATACACTGAAGCTTTCTTT.

The gene calls are TRBV14 and TRBJ2-7, with D possibly matching TRBD2 (5 bases). CDR1 SGHDN and CDR2 FVKESK come from the germline V gene. The CDR3 length is 14 residues. V lost 5 bases and J lost 4, with 15 bases in between. CDR3 sequence reads: CASSSGNGGYEQYF. The CDR3 DNA sequence: TGTGCCAGCAGCTCGGGGAATGGCGGGTACGAGCAGTACTTC. The full variable domain, completed using reference TRBV14 and TRBJ2-7, is EAGVTQFPSHSVIEKGQTVTLRCDPISGHDNLYWYRRVMGKEIKFLLHFVKESKQDESGMPNNRFLAERTGGTYSTLKVQPAELEDSGVYFCASSSGNGGYEQYFGPGTRLTVT.

V and J are TRBV10-3 and TRBJ2-5; 12 bases align to TRBD2. Trimming removed 2 bases from V and 7 bases from J; junction bases left unmatched: 14. The CDR3 has 18 amino acids. The germline gives CDR1 ENHRY, CDR2 SYGVKD. Here the CDR3 reads CAISEGRSGTSGLATQYF. In nucleotides, the CDR3 is TGTGCCATCAGTGAGGGCAGGTCCGGGACTAGCGGGTTGGCGACCCAGTACTTC.

This clone was detected once. The chain carries TRBV27 and TRBJ1-5; D possibly corresponds to TRBD1 (5 bases). The V end was cut by 0 bases, the J end by 7 bases, with 7 bases between. Germline V gives CDR1 MNHEY, CDR2 SMNVEV (reference sequence). This CDR3 comprises 13 residues. CDR3 residues: CASSLSQGQPQHF. The CDR3 DNA sequence: TGTGCCAGCAGTTTATCGCAGGGCCAGCCCCAGCATTTT.

The chain couples TRBV11-2 to TRBJ2-3; D is unresolved. V lost 9 bases to trimming and J lost 0 bases, with 13 bases between them. This CDR3 spans 14 amino acids. CDR1 SGHAT and CDR2 FQNNGV come from the germline V gene. In DNA form, the CDR3 reads TGTGCCAGTTGGAGCGCCTATAGCACAGATACGCAGTATTTT. Translated: CASWSAYSTDTQYF.

The chain joins TRBV19 to TRBJ1-5, with D perhaps matching TRBD1 (6 bases). The CDR3 is made up of 13 amino acids. The germline V gene encodes CDR1 LNHDA and CDR2 SQIVND (reference sequence). The ends were cut back, 2 bases at V and 11 bases at J, with 13 bases in the middle. In nucleotides, the CDR3 is TGTGCCAGTAGTATAATGGGGGCCGGGGCCCAGCATTTT. This sequence encodes CASSIMGAGAQHF.

The chain combines TRBV12-5 with TRBJ2-2; D not certain. Germline V gene lookup returns CDR1 LGHNT and CDR2 FRNRAP. This CDR3 comprises 19 residues. V lost 0 bases, J lost 0 bases, and 17 bases lay in between. The CDR3 here is CASGLVTLWLQANTGELFF. DNA of the CDR3: TGTGCTAGTGGTTTGGTAACTCTCTGGCTGCAGGCGAACACCGGGGAGCTGTTTTTT.

The chain has TRBV5-1 and TRBJ2-7, with 9 bases matching TRBD1. J gave up 1 base and V 0 bases, and 2 bases lay outside the gene matches. From germline, CDR1 is SGHRS and CDR2 YFSETQ. The CDR3 runs 15 residues. Written as DNA, the CDR3 is TGCGCCAGCAGCTTGGAAGGGACAGGGTCCTACGAGCAGTACTTC. Protein: CASSLEGTGSYEQYF.

The V gene is TRBV7-9, the J gene TRBJ2-7; no clear D. The CDR3 totals 14 residues. Trimming took off 5 bases at V and 0 bases at J, with 11 bases between the two ends. Per the germline V gene, CDR1 is SEHNR and CDR2 is FQNEAQ (reference sequence). CDR3 bases: TGTGCCAGCAGCCCAGACATGTCCTCCTACGAGCAGTACTTC. Protein: CASSPDMSSYEQYF.

V is TRBV19 and J is TRBJ2-7, with 7 bases aligning to TRBD2. Germline V gene data show CDR1 as LNHDA and CDR2 as SQIVND (reference sequence). The CDR3 runs to 13 residues. After removal of 4 bases from V and 2 bases from J, the junction contained 2 bases not matched to a gene. CDR3 region: CASSTGLAYEQYF. CDR3 coding DNA: TGTGCCAGTAGTACCGGACTAGCCTACGAGCAGTACTTC.

The rearrangement joins TRBV6-6 to TRBJ2-1; D unresolved. Trimming removed 8 bases at V and 5 bases at J, with 7 bases between. The CDR3 has 11 amino acids. CDR1 and CDR2 (germline): MNHNY, SVGAGI (reference sequence). The CDR3 coding sequence is TGTGCCAGCGGCCTCAACAATGAGCAGTTCTTC. It yields the protein CASGLNNEQFF.

V gene TRBV25-1 combines with J gene TRBJ2-5; possible D gene TRBD1, 6 bases. The assigned J gene may be wrong: the sequence end matches TRBJ2-7 better. The germline V gene encodes CDR1 MGHDK and CDR2 SYGVNS. This CDR3 has 13 residues. The CDR3 is CASSFQGTYEQYF. CDR3 bases: TGTGCCAGCAGTTTCCAGGGGACCTACGAGCAGTACTTC.

The chain is built from TRBV28 and TRBJ2-6, with 7 positions matching TRBD1. After removal of 3 bases from V and 4 bases from J, the junction contained 9 bases not matched to a gene. Germline CDR1 and CDR2: MDHEN and SYDVKM. CDR3 size: 17 residues. The CDR3 here is CASSFRAQGTGANVLTF. CDR3 coding DNA: TGTGCCAGCAGTTTTCGGGCACAGGGGACCGGGGCCAACGTCCTGACTTTC.

This clone has just one count. The V and J genes are TRBV2 and TRBJ2-7; D is uncertain. Germline V gene data show CDR1 as SNHLY and CDR2 as FYNNEI. The CDR3 consists of 18 residues. Trimming stripped 6 bases from V and 4 bases from J, with 28 bases between. The CDR3 reads CASSPALGGGHGLYEQYF. The DNA for the CDR3 is TGTGCCAGCAGCCCAGCCCTTGGTGGTGGGCATGGGTTGTACGAGCAGTACTTC.

V is TRBV27 and J is TRBJ2-3; 10 bases match TRBD2. V lost 6 bases, J lost 3 bases, and 12 bases stayed unmatched. Germline assignment: CDR1 MNHEY and CDR2 SMNVEV (reference sequence). This CDR3 comprises 17 residues. CDR3 sequence reads: CASSSGRLAGATDTQYF. In DNA, the CDR3 is TGTGCCAGCAGCTCCGGTCGGCTAGCGGGAGCTACAGATACGCAGTATTTT.